This TCR beta chain is from a study of blood T cell repertoires in COVID-19. The overall study: Samples representing acute and convalescent COVID-19 were sourced from the United States, Italy and Spain. PBMCs, B-cell-depleted T cells, or T cells were the source of the cDNA or gDNA that made up the material.

Enrolled through a virtual design, the participants were between roughly 18 and 95 years of age and came from 24 US areas. Recovery among Cohort 3 donors was established by two negative PCRs, clearance, or symptom resolution. Here immunoSEQ multiplex PCR was the method, and the copy in TCRdb shows in-frame clones only, minus some. Seen here are around 380,000 clones, around 87% observed once, and the top ten hold 1.3%. There are 15 residues in the CDR3. Germline V CDR1 and CDR2: MNHEY, SVGAGI. V lost 6 bases and J lost 0, with 15 bases in between. The sample taken for sequencing was PBMCs or T cells enriched from blood (not recorded which). The receptor's source is a man younger than 45 who had recovered from COVID-19. This chain uses TRBV6-5 with TRBJ2-7; D is perhaps TRBD2 (5 bases). DNA of the CDR3: TGTGCCAGCAGACCCAGCGGAGGCTACTCCTACGAGCAGTACTTC. Encoded protein: CASRPSGGYSYEQYF.